The 19 T cell receptor beta chains below were found in one sample sequenced in a study of Ad26.COV2.S vaccination and SARS-CoV-2 variants. Assay used: immunoSEQ multiplex PCR; TCRdb lists only in-frame clones, some missing. The sample includes almost 400,000 clones, 89% of them seen just once. Noted treatment: approximately 18 received Ad26.COV2.S at low or high dose, single or two shots; 5 received placebo; per-sample allocation not given. Sampling occurred on day 63 after the first vaccine or placebo injection. The sequences come from peripheral blood, collected in a trial of Ad26.COV2.S vaccine versus placebo. The receptors stem from a person aged 18 to 65 who received the Ad26.COV2.S COVID-19 vaccine or a placebo.

This chain connects TRBV5-1 to TRBJ2-7, with 7 bases aligning to TRBD2. V gave up 2 bases and J gave up 7 bases; unmatched junction bases: 6. Germline values: CDR1 SGHRS, CDR2 YFSETQ. The CDR3 runs to 13 residues. CDR3 region: CASSFGSGLEQYF. CDR3 DNA: TGCGCCAGCAGCTTTGGTAGCGGGCTAGAGCAGTACTTC.

The chain carries TRBV5-4 and TRBJ2-3, with D tentatively TRBD1 (5 bases). The CDR3 is 16 amino acids. V was cut by 0 bases and J by 2 bases, with 13 bases left in between. Germline assignment: CDR1 SGHNT and CDR2 YYREEE (reference sequence). In DNA, the CDR3 is TGTGCCAGCAGCTTGGGATCGGGCAGGGCCACAGATACGCAGTATTTT. Translated: CASSLGSGRATDTQYF.

This chain links TRBV6-2 or TRBV6-3 with TRBJ2-3, with 13 nucleotides matching TRBD2. Germline-derived CDR1 and CDR2 are MNHEY and SVGEGT. The CDR3 is 15 amino acids. The ends lost 6 bases at V and 5 bases at J; junction bases unmatched: 5. DNA for the CDR3: TGTGCCAGCAGCCGACTAGCGGGAGGTATAGATACGCAGTATTTT. Translated, it gives CASSRLAGGIDTQYF.

The chain has TRBV3-1 (or the pseudogene TRBV3-2) and TRBJ1-6, with 9 positions matching TRBD1. This CDR3 has 16 residues. The junction had 10 bases not matched to a gene; V was cut back by 3 bases and J by 10 bases. CDR1 is LGHDT, CDR2 YNNKEL, per germline (reference sequence). Written as DNA, the CDR3 is TGTGCCAGCAGCCAGGTGACGTCGGACAGGGGATCACCCCTCCACTTT. Translation gives CASSQVTSDRGSPLHF.

The chain carries TRBV19 and TRBJ2-3; TRBD1 matches at 12 bases. With V trimmed by 8 bases and J by 4 bases, 1 base remained unmatched. Germline V gives CDR1 LNHDA, CDR2 SQIVND (reference sequence). This CDR3 contains 13 residues. The CDR3 DNA sequence: TGTGCCAGTGGGACAGGGGGCGCAGATACGCAGTATTTT. It specifies CASGTGGADTQYF.

V usage is TRBV9 and J usage is TRBJ2-1; tentative D call: TRBD2 (5 bases). The V and J ends lost 0 bases and 3 bases respectively, with 10 bases between them. The CDR3 totals 15 residues. Per the germline V gene, CDR1 is SGDLS and CDR2 is YYNGEE. This CDR3 is CASSVVPRDYNEQFF. The CDR3 DNA sequence: TGTGCCAGCAGCGTAGTCCCCCGGGACTACAATGAGCAGTTCTTC.

The rearrangement joins TRBV10-2 to TRBJ2-1, with a possible D match to TRBD2 (6 bases). The CDR3 is made up of 14 amino acids. Trimming left V 6 bases short and J 6 bases short, with 15 bases between. Germline V gives CDR1 WSHSY, CDR2 SAAADI. The CDR3 protein is CASRDTSGGNEQFF. The DNA for the CDR3 is TGCGCCAGCAGGGACACGTCCGGGGGCAATGAGCAGTTCTTC.

The chain carries TRBV28 and TRBJ2-7; D gene unclear. With 5 bases removed from V and 0 bases from J, the gap between germline ends came to 5 bases. Germline assignment: CDR1 MDHEN and CDR2 SYDVKM. The CDR3 totals 12 residues. The CDR3 region has the DNA TGTGCCAGCAGTGAAGTCTCCTACGAGCAGTACTTC. Protein sequence: CASSEVSYEQYF.

The chain carries TRBV5-4 and TRBJ2-5; D may be TRBD1 or TRBD2 (6 bases each). The germline V and J ends were trimmed by 4 bases and 5 bases, with 15 bases remaining between them. CDR3 length equals 14 residues. Germline V lookup: CDR1 SGHNT, CDR2 YYREEE (reference sequence). As DNA, the CDR3 is TGTGCCAGCAGCCGGATGGAGGGGGTTGAGACCCAGTACTTC. As protein: CASSRMEGVETQYF.

The chain uses TRBV14 and TRBJ1-6, with 9 bases fitting TRBD1. This CDR3 is built from 13 residues. V was clipped by 8 bases and J by 10 bases; unmatched bases: 6. From germline, CDR1 is SGHDN and CDR2 FVKESK. For the CDR3, the DNA is TGTGCCAGCGGGGGACAGGGTGAATCACCCCTCCACTTT. It specifies CASGGQGESPLHF.

The chain links TRBV5-4 to TRBJ2-3, with 8 bases that match TRBD2. The CDR3 is made up of 14 amino acids. Germline loops: CDR1 SGHNT, CDR2 YYREEE (reference sequence). The ends lost 4 bases at V and 1 base at J; junction bases unmatched: 2. CDR3 amino acids: CASSRTSRTDTQYF. In DNA, the CDR3 is TGTGCCAGCAGCCGGACTAGCCGCACAGATACGCAGTATTTT.

The chain links TRBV11-2 to TRBJ2-1; no definite D call. Germline CDR1 and CDR2: SGHAT and FQNNGV. Trimming took 0 bases from V and 16 from J, leaving 16 bases between them. The CDR3 sequence is 13 residues long. The CDR3: CASSLDRTSVGFF. CDR3 nucleotides: TGTGCCAGCAGCTTAGATAGGACGTCCGTCGGTTTCTTC.

This clone was observed a handful of times. The rearrangement links TRBV5-4 to TRBJ2-7; possibly TRBD1 or TRBD2 for D (5 bases each). There are 14 residues in the CDR3. From germline, CDR1 is SGHNT and CDR2 YYREEE (reference sequence). Trimming removed 4 bases at V and 4 bases at J, with 15 bases between. This chain's CDR3 is CASSPAGSRYEQYF. DNA for the CDR3: TGTGCCAGCAGCCCAGCAGGGAGTAGGTACGAGCAGTACTTC. Together with reference TRBV5-4 and TRBJ2-7, the CDR3 gives the full variable domain: ETGVTQSPTHLIKTRGQQVTLRCSSQSGHNTVSWYQQALGQGPQFIFQYYREEENGRGNFPPRFSGLQFPNYSSELNVNALELDDSALYLCASSPAGSRYEQYFGPGTRLTVT.

The rearrangement joins TRBV29-1 to TRBJ2-1, with 10 nucleotides matching TRBD2. Germline V gives CDR1 SQVTM, CDR2 ANQGSEA. The CDR3 is made up of 20 amino acids. After removal of 2 bases from V and 0 bases from J, the junction contained 16 bases not matched to a gene. CDR3 nucleotides: TGCAGCGTTGAAAACTACAGGTCTACTAGCGGGATAAACTCCTACAATGAGCAGTTCTTC. As protein: CSVENYRSTSGINSYNEQFF.

This rearrangement joins TRBV19 to TRBJ2-2, with D tentatively TRBD2 (5 bases). V dropped 1 base and J dropped 5 bases, with 14 bases sitting between them. This CDR3 has 16 residues. CDR1 and CDR2 from the germline V gene are LNHDA and SQIVND (reference sequence). CDR3 amino acids: CASSIVSLTSTGELFF. CDR3 nucleotide sequence: TGTGCCAGTAGTATAGTTTCCCTTACTAGTACCGGGGAGCTGTTTTTT.

This chain uses TRBV14 with TRBJ2-7; D gene unclear. V was trimmed by 1 base and J by 0 bases, leaving 7 bases between them. This CDR3 comprises 14 residues. The germline CDR1 and CDR2 sequences are SGHDN and FVKESK. Written as DNA, the CDR3 is TGTGCCAGCAGCCAAGCCGCTGGCTCCTACGAGCAGTACTTC. Its protein is CASSQAAGSYEQYF.

The gene calls are TRBV27 and TRBJ2-1; D is ambiguous. CDR3 size: 13 residues. V was clipped by 0 bases and J by 4 bases, with 4 bases between them. From germline, CDR1 is MNHEY and CDR2 SMNVEV (reference sequence). CDR3 region: CASSLSFYNEQFF. DNA for the CDR3: TGTGCCAGCAGTTTATCATTTTACAATGAGCAGTTCTTC.

This chain connects TRBV5-1 to TRBJ2-2; 7 bases are shared with TRBD2. The germline V gene encodes CDR1 SGHRS and CDR2 YFSETQ. This CDR3 is 17 amino acids long. J was trimmed by 7 bases and V by 4 bases; bases with no gene match: 16. CDR3: CASSKNVVAGVGGELFF. CDR3 in DNA: TGCGCCAGCAGCAAGAACGTGGTCGCGGGAGTCGGCGGGGAGCTGTTTTTT.

V and J are TRBV30 and TRBJ1-5; no reliable D call. The CDR3 has 15 residues. Germline V gene lookup returns CDR1 GTSNPN and CDR2 SVGIG (reference sequence). Trimming removed 0 bases from V and 0 bases from J, with 9 bases in between. The CDR3 DNA follows: TGTGCCTGGAGTGTAGGGTCCGCTAGCAATCAGCCCCAGCATTTT. It is translated as CAWSVGSASNQPQHF.